The clone carrying this T cell receptor beta chain was seen repeatedly, ten times or more. Its antigen is as yet unknown. The second PCR ran roughly 7 to 11 cycles with a sample-barcoded 5' primer and J-beta primers. In TCRdb, the 5' RACE reads were re-called with MiXCR into one record per CDR3 protein. The table records 550,000 to 800,000 distinct CDR3 sequences, 32% of them present only once. This entry belongs to a study of blood T cells in healthy people across ages. Study-level findings and limits: Among long-lived donors, naive CD4+ cells were more numerous and diversity higher than in aged donors.

This CDR3 is 16 amino acids long. The germline CDR1 and CDR2 sequences are MNHEY and SVGEGT. The J segment lost 0 bases and the V segment lost 5 bases, leaving 9 bases of the junction unmatched. The sequence came from a woman over 75 in good health. The chain uses TRBV6-2 or TRBV6-3 and TRBJ2-5; 7 nucleotides line up with TRBD1. The specimen was blood. The CDR3, as DNA: TGTGCCAGCAGTAATCCAGGGGGAACATACCAAGAGACCCAGTACTTC. Encoded protein: CASSNPGGTYQETQYF.